A single sample gave rise to the 23 T cell receptor beta chains below, sequenced in a study of OX40 agonist ivuxolimab in advanced cancers. Measured with immunoSEQ multiplex PCR; TCRdb has only the in-frame clones, and not every one. The sample includes about 53,000 clones, around nine tenths of them seen just once. The source was CD4+ or CD8+ T cells sorted from blood, collected in a trial of the OX40 agonist ivuxolimab. The source is an adult with an advanced solid tumor such as melanoma, head and neck, liver or kidney cancer.

V gene TRBV11-2 combines with J gene TRBJ1-6; no clear D. This CDR3 comprises 16 residues. Per germline, CDR1 SGHAT and CDR2 FQNNGV. Between the trimmed V and J ends, which lost 1 base and 0 bases, there was a span of 7 bases. The CDR3 bases are TGTGCCAGCAGCTTAGTGGAGAGCTCCTATAATTCACCCCTCCACTTT. Translating it yields CASSLVESSYNSPLHF.

J is TRBJ2-1 and V is TRBV5-1; TRBD1 matches 7 bases. With 1 base clipped from V and 0 bases from J, the junction kept 4 bases outside the gene matches. The germline V gene encodes CDR1 SGHRS and CDR2 YFSETQ. This CDR3 comprises 16 residues. CDR3 bases: TGCGCCAGCAGCTTGCAGACAGGGAACTCCTACAATGAGCAGTTCTTC. Translating gives CASSLQTGNSYNEQFF.

The DNA for the CDR3 is TGTGCCAGCACCTCGAGCCAGGGGGCGGGCGGGGAGCTGTTTTTT. It codes for CASTSSQGAGGELFF. The rearrangement joins TRBV5-5 to TRBJ2-2; 8 nucleotides align to TRBD1. The CDR3 runs to 15 residues. CDR1 SGHKS and CDR2 YYEKEE come from the germline V gene (reference sequence). The trim removed 6 bases at V and 7 bases at J, leaving 11 bases unmatched.

The rearrangement uses TRBV7-6 and TRBJ2-5, with a weak D call TRBD2 (6 bases). CDR1 and CDR2 (germline): SGHVS, FNYEAQ. This CDR3 is 17 amino acids long. Between the trimmed V and J ends, which lost 1 base and 2 bases, there was a span of 17 bases. CDR3 loop: CASSLVGSGAKQETQYF. CDR3 sequence (DNA): TGTGCCAGCAGCTTAGTTGGGTCGGGAGCGAAACAAGAGACCCAGTACTTC.

The chain carries TRBV18 and TRBJ1-3; D ambiguous. Germline V gene data show CDR1 as KGHSH and CDR2 as LQKENI. V dropped 6 bases and J dropped 2 bases, with 8 bases sitting between them. The CDR3 consists of 13 residues. CDR3 loop: CASSPGTGNTIYF. CDR3 coding DNA: TGTGCCAGCTCCCCCGGGACTGGAAACACCATATATTTT.

The chain carries TRBV4-2 and TRBJ2-1; 13 bases align to TRBD2. V lost 2 bases to trimming and J lost 9 bases; unmatched junction nucleotides: 10. The CDR3 has 17 residues. Per the germline V gene, CDR1 is LGHNA and CDR2 is YNFKEQ. The CDR3 loop is CASSQNARTSGSGEQFF. The CDR3 DNA sequence: TGTGCCAGCAGCCAAAACGCCCGGACTAGCGGGAGTGGTGAGCAGTTCTTC.

The chain links TRBV20-1 to TRBJ1-3; D not resolved. This CDR3 comprises 11 residues. CDR1 and CDR2 from the germline V gene are DFQATT and SNEGSKA (reference sequence). V lost 6 bases and J lost 10, with 13 bases in between. The CDR3 sequence is CSARESGTIYF. The CDR3, as DNA: TGCAGTGCACGGGAGTCCGGGACCATATATTTT.

This rearrangement joins TRBV19 to TRBJ1-6; D gene ambiguous. Germline-derived CDR1 and CDR2 are LNHDA and SQIVND (reference sequence). The CDR3 runs 14 residues. V was clipped by 7 bases and J by 10 bases, with 17 bases between them. DNA for the CDR3: TGTGCCAGTAAGGCCGGCTCCTTAGGATCACCCCTCCACTTT. Translating gives CASKAGSLGSPLHF.

V and J are TRBV6-6 and TRBJ2-3; D is unclear. V was pared by 4 bases and J by 9 bases, with 11 bases between. The CDR3 totals 12 residues. Germline CDR1 and CDR2: MNHNY and SVGAGI (reference sequence). This chain's CDR3 is CASSFESVTQYF. The CDR3 DNA reads TGTGCCAGCAGTTTTGAATCCGTAACGCAGTATTTT.

V and J are TRBV18 and TRBJ1-2, with D unclear. The ends were cut back, 8 bases at V and 6 bases at J, with 10 bases in the middle. The CDR3 covers 11 residues. The V gene's germline CDR1 is KGHSH and CDR2 LQKENI. CDR3 amino acids: CASGDPHGYTF. Here the CDR3 DNA reads TGTGCCAGCGGGGATCCCCATGGCTACACCTTC.

The CDR3 loop is CASSLGTGGASPTYEQYF. In DNA form, the CDR3 reads TGTGCCAGCAGCTTAGGGACAGGGGGCGCATCGCCCACCTACGAGCAGTACTTC. This chain joins TRBV7-9 and TRBJ2-7, with 11 bases aligning to TRBD1. The V gene end was trimmed by 1 base and the J gene end by 2 bases; junction bases not matched to a gene: 10. The CDR3 loop spans 18 amino acids. The germline gives CDR1 SEHNR, CDR2 FQNEAQ (reference sequence).

This rearrangement joins TRBV11-1 to TRBJ2-7, with D possibly being TRBD2 (6 bases). Trimming took off 6 bases at V and 7 bases at J, with 10 bases between the two ends. CDR3 length: 11 residues. The germline CDR1 and CDR2 sequences are SGHAT and FQDESV (reference sequence). The CDR3 reads CASRTGLEQYF. The DNA for the CDR3 is TGTGCCAGCAGAACCGGACTAGAGCAGTACTTC.

This chain uses TRBV6-5 with TRBJ2-7, with D maybe TRBD1 (6 bases). Trimming stripped 2 bases from V and 4 bases from J, with 12 bases between. The CDR3 has 14 amino acids. Looked up from germline, CDR1 is MNHEY and CDR2 is SVGAGI. The CDR3 region is CASSYRQGMYEQYF. CDR3 nucleotide sequence: TGTGCCAGCAGTTACAGGCAGGGGATGTACGAGCAGTACTTC.

The chain recombines TRBV15 with TRBJ2-7; a weak D match, TRBD2 (7 bases). V lost 0 bases to trimming and J lost 4 bases, with 10 bases between them. This CDR3 region has 14 residues. In germline, CDR1 is LNHNV, CDR2 YYDKDF (reference sequence). CDR3 in amino acids: CATSREGGTYEQYF. The CDR3 DNA reads TGTGCCACCAGCAGAGAGGGAGGGACATACGAGCAGTACTTC.

The V and J genes are TRBV27 and TRBJ2-7, with TRBD2 identical over 7 bases. The CDR3 is 14 amino acids. Germline V gene sequence: CDR1 MNHEY, CDR2 SMNVEV (reference sequence). V shed 5 bases, J shed 6 bases, and the junction held 10 bases outside the gene matches. The DNA for the CDR3 is TGTGCCAGCAGTGCGAGGTGGGGGGGAGGCGAGCAGTACTTC. Translated: CASSARWGGGEQYF.

V and J are TRBV28 and TRBJ1-4; D unresolved. The CDR3 is 16 residues long. The germline V and J ends were trimmed by 7 bases and 0 bases, with 15 bases remaining between them. Germline V CDR1 and CDR2: MDHEN, SYDVKM. CDR3 bases: TGTGCCAGCACCCAAAGTAGAAGTGCAACTAATGAAAAACTGTTTTTT. Its protein product is CASTQSRSATNEKLFF.

The chain couples TRBV28 to TRBJ1-5; D not certain. The CDR3 is 15 residues long. Trimming left V 11 bases short and J 0 bases short, with 17 bases between. Germline V lookup: CDR1 MDHEN, CDR2 SYDVKM. The CDR3 protein is CACRSGSLSNQPQHF. CDR3 in DNA: TGTGCCTGCCGGTCGGGGTCCCTTAGCAATCAGCCCCAGCATTTT.

Here the CDR3 reads CASSLGLAGSDEQYF. As DNA, the CDR3 is TGTGCCAGCAGCTTAGGACTAGCGGGATCGGACGAGCAGTACTTC. The chain joins TRBV11-3 to TRBJ2-7, with 11 bases identical to TRBD2. CDR3 length: 15 residues. Germline CDR1 SGHNT, CDR2 YENEEA. The J segment lost 5 bases and the V segment lost 1 base, leaving 4 bases of the junction unmatched.

J is TRBJ2-3 and V is TRBV28; TRBD2 agrees at 8 bases. J gave up 0 bases and V 11 bases, and 10 bases lay outside the gene matches. This CDR3 has 15 residues. CDR1 MDHEN and CDR2 SYDVKM come from the germline V gene. CDR3 region: CAAGGGSASTDTQYF. CDR3 in DNA: TGTGCCGCGGGGGGTGGTAGCGCCAGCACAGATACGCAGTATTTT. Full variable domain (outside the CDR3, taken from reference TRBV28 and TRBJ2-3): DVKVTQSSRYLVKRTGEKVFLECVQDMDHENMFWYRQDPGLGLRLIYFSYDVKMKEKGDIPEGYSVSREKKERFSLILESASTNQTSMYLCAAGGGSASTDTQYFGPGTRLTVL.

V usage is TRBV9 and J usage is TRBJ1-2; D remains ambiguous. CDR3 length: 14 amino acids. CDR1 and CDR2 (germline): SGDLS, YYNGEE. V was cut by 0 bases and J by 6 bases, with 12 bases left in between. The chain's CDR3 is CASSVAAGSNGYTF. CDR3 DNA sequence: TGTGCCAGCAGCGTAGCGGCGGGGTCTAATGGCTACACCTTC.

This chain joins TRBV6-5 and TRBJ1-1; D is undetermined. Per germline, CDR1 MNHEY and CDR2 SVGAGI. This CDR3 region has 14 residues. V was cut by 2 bases and J by 0 bases, with 7 bases left in between. The CDR3 DNA follows: TGTGCCAGCAGTTACCGTCTCATGAACACTGAAGCTTTCTTT. Translated: CASSYRLMNTEAFF.

This sequence joins TRBV19 and TRBJ2-7; 7 positions match TRBD2. The germline CDR1 and CDR2 sequences are LNHDA and SQIVND (reference sequence). CDR3 size: 16 residues. The junction had 14 bases not matched to a gene; V was cut back by 5 bases and J by 4 bases. The CDR3 nucleotides are TGTGCCAGTAGTGCCCCCGGGACTATGGGAGGGTACGAGCAGTACTTC. Its protein is CASSAPGTMGGYEQYF. The full variable domain, its missing parts supplied by reference TRBV19 and TRBJ2-7, is DGGITQSPKYLFRKEGQNVTLSCEQNLNHDAMYWYRQDPGQGLRLIYYSQIVNDFQKGDIAEGYSVSREKKESFPLTVTSAQKNPTAFYLCASSAPGTMGGYEQYFGPGTRLTVT.

This clone came up a few times. V gene TRBV30 combines with J gene TRBJ2-7; the match to TRBD1 covers 8 bases. The germline CDR1 and CDR2 sequences are GTSNPN and SVGIG (reference sequence). The junction had 5 bases not matched to a gene; V was cut back by 3 bases and J by 7 bases. The CDR3 is 12 residues long. As DNA, the CDR3 is TGTGCCTGGAGACGACAGGGGTGGGAGCAGTACTTC. Its protein is CAWRRQGWEQYF.